The 29 T cell receptor beta chains below all came from one sample that was sequenced in a study of blood T cell repertoires in COVID-19. TCRdb's copy holds only in-frame clones and misses some; the assay was immunoSEQ multiplex PCR. The sample lists some 60,000 clones; around nine tenths were seen once. Sequenced: peripheral blood. The receptors come from a man between 65 and 85 years old with acute or convalescent COVID-19.

The chain recombines TRBV14 with TRBJ2-3, with a tentative D call TRBD2 (5 bases). Germline V lookup: CDR1 SGHDN, CDR2 FVKESK. The CDR3 sequence is 18 residues long. V was clipped by 0 bases and J by 1 base, with 17 bases between them. DNA for the CDR3: TGTGCCAGCAGCCAAGATGAGGGCCTTTATTGTGGCACAGATACGCAGTATTTT. Translating gives CASSQDEGLYCGTDTQYF.

The chain links TRBV28 to TRBJ2-7; 8 nucleotides align to TRBD1. With 6 bases clipped from V and 5 bases from J, the junction kept 12 bases outside the gene matches. Germline V lookup: CDR1 MDHEN, CDR2 SYDVKM. This CDR3 has 15 residues. Written as DNA, the CDR3 is TGTGCCAGCAGCCAAGGGACAGGTCTCATCCACGAGCAGTACTTC. Protein product: CASSQGTGLIHEQYF. Using reference TRBV28 and TRBJ2-7 for the parts outside the CDR3, the full variable domain is DVKVTQSSRYLVKRTGEKVFLECVQDMDHENMFWYRQDPGLGLRLIYFSYDVKMKEKGDIPEGYSVSREKKERFSLILESASTNQTSMYLCASSQGTGLIHEQYFGPGTRLTVT.

The chain combines TRBV7-6 with TRBJ1-2; possibly TRBD1 for D (6 bases). The CDR3 runs to 15 residues. Germline V lookup: CDR1 SGHVS, CDR2 FNYEAQ. Trimming shortened V by 3 bases and J by 2 bases, and 13 bases separated the two germline ends. CDR3 sequence: CASSFRGQLNYGYTF. CDR3 sequence (DNA): TGTGCCAGCAGCTTTAGGGGACAACTCAACTATGGCTACACCTTC.

V and J are TRBV2 and TRBJ2-2; D possibly corresponds to TRBD1 (5 bases). CDR1 SNHLY and CDR2 FYNNEI come from the germline V gene. The CDR3 length is 16 residues. Trimming took 5 bases from V and 4 from J, leaving 17 bases between them. The DNA for the CDR3 is TGTGCCAGCAGTCCTGGACACTCACTCTCCACCGGGGAGCTGTTTTTT. The encoded protein is CASSPGHSLSTGELFF.

This rearrangement joins TRBV7-9 to TRBJ1-1, with a possible D match to TRBD1 (6 bases). Looked up from germline, CDR1 is SEHNR and CDR2 is FQNEAQ (reference sequence). The CDR3 runs 16 residues. V lost 2 bases, J lost 4 bases, and 17 bases lay in between. The CDR3 DNA reads TGTGCCAGCAGCTTACAGCCAGGGGTAAGTGGCACTGAAGCTTTCTTT. Its translation is CASSLQPGVSGTEAFF.

This clone occurred a few times. The chain joins TRBV5-6 to TRBJ1-4; D gene unclear. The CDR3 runs 13 residues. Germline lookup yields CDR1 SGHDT and CDR2 YYEEEE. V lost 0 bases and J 8 bases, leaving 8 bases between the germline ends. The CDR3 loop reads CASSLGTSEKLFF. The CDR3 nucleotides read TGTGCCAGCAGCTTGGGGACTTCAGAAAAACTGTTTTTT.

The chain recombines TRBV7-3 with TRBJ2-7; 11 bases map to TRBD1. Germline V CDR1 and CDR2: SGHTA, FQGTGA. This CDR3 contains 15 residues. V trimming: 6 bases; J trimming: 3 bases; junction bases outside the gene matches: 7. CDR3 nucleotides: TGTGCCAGCAGTCTAGGCGGGACAGGGGGCTACGAGCAGTACTTC. Protein: CASSLGGTGGYEQYF. The complete variable domain, with remaining parts taken from reference TRBV7-3 and TRBJ2-7, reads GAGVSQTPSNKVTEKGKYVELRCDPISGHTALYWYRQSLGQGPEFLIYFQGTGAADDSGLPNDRFFAVRPEGSVSTLKIQRTERGDSAVYLCASSLGGTGGYEQYFGPGTRLTVT.

The V call is TRBV24-1, the J call TRBJ2-6; no reliable D call. V gave up 3 bases and J gave up 2 bases, with 10 bases separating them. CDR1 KGHDR and CDR2 SFDVKD come from the germline V gene. There are 16 residues in the CDR3. CDR3 DNA sequence: TGTGCCACCAGTGATCCCACACCCGCTGGGGCCAACGTCCTGACTTTC. Amino acid sequence: CATSDPTPAGANVLTF.

The rearrangement uses TRBV3-1 (or the pseudogene TRBV3-2) and TRBJ1-2; D gene ambiguous. Trimming stripped 3 bases from V and 4 bases from J, with 15 bases between. Germline assignment: CDR1 LGHDT and CDR2 YNNKEL (reference sequence). The CDR3 length is 15 residues. In nucleotides, the CDR3 is TGTGCCAGCAGCCAGGCGGGGTCAGCTACCTATGGCTACACCTTC. This gives the protein CASSQAGSATYGYTF.

V and J are TRBV23-1 and TRBJ1-1; D is uncertain. TRBV23-1 is given ORF status, its function remaining uncertain. V gave up 0 bases and J gave up 4 bases, with 15 bases separating them. The CDR3 spans 16 residues. CDR3 sequence reads: CASSQSPKLRSTEAFF. For the CDR3, the DNA is TGCGCCAGCAGTCAATCCCCGAAACTTCGTAGCACTGAAGCTTTCTTT.

The chain employs TRBV7-9 and TRBJ2-7, with 9 bases matching TRBD2. CDR1 is SEHNR, CDR2 FQNEAQ, per germline (reference sequence). Germline trimming cut 5 bases from V and 7 bases from J; bases unmatched to any gene: 18. The length of the CDR3 is 17 residues. CDR3: CASSPGLAFSLLGEQYF. Here the CDR3 DNA reads TGTGCCAGCAGCCCAGGACTAGCGTTCTCCCTTTTAGGGGAGCAGTACTTC. Looking up the rest from reference TRBV7-9 and TRBJ2-7 gives the full variable domain: DTGVSQNPRHKITKRGQNVTFRCDPISEHNRLYWYRQTLGQGPEFLTYFQNEAQLEKSRLLSDRFSAERPKGSFSTLEIQRTEQGDSAMYLCASSPGLAFSLLGEQYFGPGTRLTVT.

The genes are TRBV5-1 and TRBJ2-1; 7 positions agree with TRBD1. The CDR3 totals 15 residues. Germline V gene sequence: CDR1 SGHRS, CDR2 YFSETQ. The V and J ends lost 3 bases and 7 bases, in that order; junction bases with no gene match: 10. CDR3 sequence (DNA): TGCGCCAGCAGCTCCGAGACAGGGAGTCTTAATGAGCAGTTCTTC. It codes for CASSSETGSLNEQFF. Supplemented by reference TRBV5-1 and TRBJ2-1, the full variable domain reads KAGVTQTPRYLIKTRGQQVTLSCSPISGHRSVSWYQQTPGQGLQFLFEYFSETQRNKGNFPGRFSGRQFSNSRSEMNVSTLELGDSALYLCASSSETGSLNEQFFGPGTRLTVL.

The chain is built from TRBV27 and TRBJ2-1; 9 nucleotides line up with TRBD2. This CDR3 has 15 amino acids. V gave up 3 bases and J gave up 7 bases; unmatched junction bases: 7. Per germline, CDR1 MNHEY and CDR2 SMNVEV (reference sequence). CDR3 sequence: CASSFRAGGLNEQFF. The CDR3, as DNA: TGTGCCAGCAGTTTCAGGGCGGGGGGGCTAAATGAGCAGTTCTTC.

The chain links TRBV5-6 to TRBJ1-5, with TRBD1 matching 8 bases. Per germline, CDR1 SGHDT and CDR2 YYEEEE. This CDR3 spans 15 amino acids. The J segment lost 4 bases and the V segment lost 4 bases, leaving 7 bases of the junction unmatched. The CDR3 protein is CASSRGQGLNQPQHF. The CDR3 DNA reads as TGTGCCAGCAGCAGAGGACAGGGTCTAAATCAGCCCCAGCATTTT.

Relative to its sample, this clone is medium-sized. This sequence joins TRBV3-1 (or the pseudogene TRBV3-2) and TRBJ1-5, with 7 bases identical to TRBD1. CDR3 length equals 14 residues. The J segment lost 1 base and the V segment lost 4 bases, leaving 1 base of the junction unmatched. Germline values: CDR1 LGHDT, CDR2 YNNKEL (reference sequence). The CDR3 DNA reads TGTGCCAGCAGCCGGGGACAGAGCAATCAGCCCCAGCATTTT. It encodes CASSRGQSNQPQHF.

This clone came up once. V gene TRBV27 combines with J gene TRBJ2-1; a weak D match, TRBD1 (5 bases). The CDR3 runs 18 residues. Germline-derived CDR1 and CDR2 are MNHEY and SMNVEV (reference sequence). V lost 1 base and J lost 5, with 21 bases in between. The CDR3 spells CASSLLSAGSGLNNEQFF. CDR3 bases: TGTGCCAGCAGTTTATTATCCGCAGGGTCCGGGCTTAACAATGAGCAGTTCTTC.

This rearrangement joins TRBV20-1 to TRBJ1-4, with no clear D. V was pared by 3 bases and J by 8 bases, with 10 bases between. Germline-derived CDR1 and CDR2 are DFQATT and SNEGSKA (reference sequence). The CDR3 length is 12 residues. The CDR3, as DNA: TGCAGTGCTAGTTCGGGATCCGAAAAACTGTTTTTT. It specifies CSASSGSEKLFF.

The chain carries TRBV14 and TRBJ1-2, with D unresolved. The CDR3 runs to 12 residues. CDR1 and CDR2 from the germline V gene are SGHDN and FVKESK. Trimming removed 1 base at V and 12 bases at J, with 12 bases between. The CDR3 sequence: CASSQGYGVNTF. CDR3 bases: TGTGCCAGCAGCCAAGGGTACGGAGTTAACACCTTC.

The table lists this clone with a few counts. V and J are TRBV7-9 and TRBJ1-1, with D possibly matching TRBD1 (6 bases). V was trimmed by 0 bases and J by 4 bases, leaving 12 bases between them. Germline CDR1 reads SEHNR; CDR2 reads FQNEAQ (reference sequence). The CDR3 contains 15 residues. For the CDR3, the DNA is TGTGCCAGCAGCTTAGCGAAGGGGGTCAGCACTGAAGCTTTCTTT. Its translation is CASSLAKGVSTEAFF.

The chain links TRBV5-8 to TRBJ2-7, with 7 bases matching TRBD2. Looked up from germline, CDR1 is SGHTS and CDR2 is YDEGEE. This CDR3 is built from 15 residues. Germline trimming cut 4 bases from V and 2 bases from J; bases unmatched to any gene: 9. The CDR3 nucleotides are TGTGCCAGCAGCCGTGAGCGGGGTTCCCCCTACGAGCAGTACTTC. It translates to CASSRERGSPYEQYF.

The rearrangement links TRBV7-2 to TRBJ2-3; 7 positions match TRBD2. Germline values: CDR1 SGHTA, CDR2 FQGNSA. The length of the CDR3 is 15 residues. The ends lost 1 base at V and 8 bases at J; junction bases unmatched: 9. The CDR3 sequence: CASSLEVGGSATQYF. As DNA, the CDR3 is TGTGCCAGCAGCTTAGAGGTGGGAGGGTCGGCTACGCAGTATTTT.

The chain has TRBV5-1 and TRBJ2-3; TRBD2 aligns across 7 bases. The CDR3 runs to 13 residues. The V segment lost 5 bases and the J segment 6 bases; nucleotides outside the gene matches: 6. The germline V gene encodes CDR1 SGHRS and CDR2 YFSETQ. CDR3 DNA sequence: TGCGCCAGCAGGGAAGGGACTACGGATACGCAGTATTTT. This translates into CASREGTTDTQYF. Full variable domain (missing parts from reference TRBV5-1 and TRBJ2-3): KAGVTQTPRYLIKTRGQQVTLSCSPISGHRSVSWYQQTPGQGLQFLFEYFSETQRNKGNFPGRFSGRQFSNSRSEMNVSTLELGDSALYLCASREGTTDTQYFGPGTRLTVL.

Only one count was recorded for this clone. V is TRBV18 and J is TRBJ2-1; no clear D. The V gene's germline CDR1 is KGHSH and CDR2 LQKENI. Trimming pared 5 bases from V and 5 bases from J, leaving 16 bases between. The CDR3 is 15 amino acids. CDR3 DNA sequence: TGTGCCAGCTCAGCTGCCAGCGCTACCCACAATGAGCAGTTCTTC. It translates to CASSAASATHNEQFF.

The V call is TRBV27, the J call TRBJ1-1, with 10 bases that match TRBD1. Germline CDR1 and CDR2: MNHEY and SMNVEV (reference sequence). This CDR3 has 13 residues. V lost 1 base to trimming and J lost 11 bases; unmatched junction nucleotides: 4. This CDR3 reads CASSLWDRGLAFF. The CDR3 DNA reads TGTGCCAGCAGTTTATGGGACAGGGGTCTGGCTTTCTTT.

The chain recombines TRBV7-3 with TRBJ2-1; tentatively, D is TRBD1 (7 bases). There are 18 residues in the CDR3. V was pared by 2 bases and J by 2 bases, with 19 bases between. CDR1 is SGHTA and CDR2 is FQGTGA in the germline V gene. In DNA, the CDR3 is TGTGCCAGCAGCTTACAGGGGGGCGGGGCTCCCCCCTACAATGAGCAGTTCTTC. Encoded protein: CASSLQGGGAPPYNEQFF.

The chain joins TRBV9 to TRBJ2-7, with D unresolved. The CDR3 length is 15 residues. CDR1 SGDLS and CDR2 YYNGEE come from the germline V gene. Between the trimmed V and J ends, which lost 0 bases and 2 bases, there was a span of 12 bases. The CDR3 DNA reads TGTGCCAGCAGCGTAGACGAGGTAATCCCCTACGAGCAGTACTTC. This encodes CASSVDEVIPYEQYF.

V usage is TRBV6-6 and J usage is TRBJ1-1; 10 bases fit TRBD1. Germline loops: CDR1 MNHNY, CDR2 SVGAGI (reference sequence). The CDR3 length is 16 residues. Trimming at V came to 5 bases and at J to 4 bases, leaving 10 bases not matched to a gene. CDR3 nucleotides: TGTGCCAGCAGTCCCGGGACAGGGGAGCGGGTCACTGAAGCTTTCTTT. The encoded protein is CASSPGTGERVTEAFF.

The chain uses TRBV15 and TRBJ2-1, with a possible D match to TRBD2 (7 bases). The CDR3 is made up of 14 amino acids. CDR1 and CDR2 from the germline V gene are LNHNV and YYDKDF (reference sequence). The V and J ends lost 1 base and 10 bases respectively, with 14 bases between them. CDR3 bases: TGTGCCACCAGCAGAGGGGGGGGGCTAAGAGAGCAGTTCTTC. Protein sequence: CATSRGGGLREQFF.

This rearrangement joins TRBV11-2 to TRBJ1-1; D unresolved. V was cut by 6 bases and J by 3 bases, with 14 bases left in between. This CDR3 is built from 14 residues. Germline V CDR1 and CDR2: SGHAT, FQNNGV. The CDR3 DNA reads TGTGCCAGCAGTTTAAGGATGGAGGACACTGAAGCTTTCTTT. It is translated as CASSLRMEDTEAFF.